This entry features one T cell receptor beta chain sequence. The sample belongs to a study of blood T cell repertoires in COVID-19. Profiling relied on immunoSEQ multiplex PCR, and the TCRdb table lists in-frame clones only, not all of them. The data contain some 290,000 clones, approximately 89% of them singletons. The material sequenced was PBMCs or T cells enriched from blood (not recorded which). The TCR originated in a woman in her 30s who had recovered from COVID-19.

CDR3 sequence reads: CASSQSVNSYNEQFF. The CDR3 DNA follows: TGTGCCAGCTCACAATCCGTAAACTCCTACAATGAGCAGTTCTTC. The chain uses TRBV18 and TRBJ2-1; D call uncertain. The V gene lost 4 bases and the J gene lost 0 bases, with 10 bases spanning the gap. There are 15 residues in the CDR3. Germline values: CDR1 KGHSH, CDR2 LQKENI.